This is a list of T cell receptor beta chains from one sample in a study of preoperative IRX-2 immunotherapy in early breast cancer. This table comes from immunoSEQ multiplex PCR, and its TCRdb copy is limited to in-frame clones, with some not included. Of around 88,000 clones listed, roughly 85% were seen once; the top ten hold roughly 2%. The sequenced sample was tumor tissue, obtained after IRX-2 immunotherapy. The receptor set was obtained from a human donor with breast cancer. Each CDR3 is given with its conserved first and last residue. D genes are given only for firm matches. Some rows have no size entry. The others give once, few or many, or a class for an expanded clone.

d_gene	v_gene	abundance	j_gene	CDR3nt	CDR3aa
-	TRBV6-8	few	TRBJ1-1	TGTGCCTCCTCTGCGAGTATGACTGAAGCTTTCTTT	CASSASMTEAFF
TRBD1	TRBV5-1	-	TRBJ1-2	TGCGCCAGCAGCTCCGGGACAGGGGGCGCCCGGTCCGCTGGCTACACCTTC	CASSSGTGGARSAGYTF
-	TRBV19	-	TRBJ1-2	TGTGCCAGTAGAGACCGCGGATATGGCTACACCTTC	CASRDRGYGYTF
-	TRBV19	-	TRBJ1-1	TGTGCCAGTAGTATCGGGACTGAAGCTTTCTTT	CASSIGTEAFF
TRBD1	TRBV6-8	-	TRBJ2-6	TGTGCCAGCAGGAGACAGGGAGCCAACGTCCTGACTTTC	CASRRQGANVLTF
TRBD1	TRBV11-3	-	TRBJ1-6	TGTGCCAGCAGCTTGGAGGGGGCTCGGTCACCCCTCCACTTT	CASSLEGARSPLHF
TRBD1	TRBV18	-	TRBJ2-7	TGTGCCAGCTCACAGGGACAGGCGAACTCCTACGAGCAGTACTTC	CASSQGQANSYEQYF
-	TRBV19	-	TRBJ1-1	TGTGCCAGTAGTAGTGTTATGAACACTGAAGCTTTCTTT	CASSSVMNTEAFF
TRBD1	TRBV7-1	-	TRBJ2-1	TGTGCCAGCAGCCATCTGACTCGACAGGGGGAGTTCTTC	CASSHLTRQGEFF
-	TRBV15	once	TRBJ2-3	TGTGCCACCAATTCCGGGGGCATCACAGATACGCAGTATTTT	CATNSGGITDTQYF
-	TRBV5-8	once	TRBJ2-2	TGTGCCAGCAGTCGATCGGAGGCCGGGGAGCTGTTTTTT	CASSRSEAGELFF
TRBD2	TRBV30	-	TRBJ2-7	TGTGCCTGGAGTAGGTTAGCGGGAGAGCAGTACTTC	CAWSRLAGEQYF
TRBD1	TRBV11-3	few	TRBJ2-5	TGTGCCAGCAGCTCAAACAGGGGAATGGGAGAGACCCAGTACTTC	CASSSNRGMGETQYF
-	TRBV12-1	once	TRBJ1-2	TGTGCCAGCACTCCGGGGGGGGCCATCTATGGCTACACCTTC	CASTPGGAIYGYTF
-	TRBV10-1	once	TRBJ1-1	TGCGCCAGCAGTCATTCTCCCCACAGGGTCACTAAGTGGGAAGCTTTCTTT	CASSHSPHRVTKWEAFF
-	TRBV7-2	few	TRBJ1-1	TGTGCCAGCAGCTTTAGAGGGGGGGCTGAAGCTTTCTTT	CASSFRGGAEAFF
TRBD1	TRBV6-8	-	TRBJ2-1	TGTGCCAGCAGTGATGGACAGGGGGATTTTAATGAGCAGTTCTTC	CASSDGQGDFNEQFF
TRBD1	TRBV7-6	-	TRBJ1-3	TGTGCCAGCACATTTCGCCAGGGGGCTGGAAACACCATATATTTT	CASTFRQGAGNTIYF
TRBD1	TRBV19	-	TRBJ2-7	TGTGCCAGTAGTATATCGAACAGGGGGCTTCTGGGCGAGCAGTACTTC	CASSISNRGLLGEQYF
-	TRBV6-8	-	TRBJ1-6	TGTGCCAGCAGATCACACGACAGGTTATATAATTCACCCCTCCACTTT	CASRSHDRLYNSPLHF
TRBD2	TRBV5-1	-	TRBJ2-1	TGCGCCAGCAGCCCGGGGACTAGCGGGAGGGAGCAGTTCTTC	CASSPGTSGREQFF
TRBD1	TRBV6-8	-	TRBJ1-5	TGTGCCATCAGTAACAGGGGCCCCAATCAGCCCCAGCATTTT	CAISNRGPNQPQHF
-	TRBV15	-	TRBJ1-1	TGTGCCACCAGCAGAGACAGGGTCGGAATGAACACTGAAGCTTTCTTT	CATSRDRVGMNTEAFF
-	TRBV19	-	TRBJ2-2	TGTGCCAGTAGTATAACGGGGGATACCGGGGAGCTGTTTTTT	CASSITGDTGELFF
-	TRBV19	-	TRBJ1-4	TGTGCCAGTAGTATCCTATCGGGGGCGGAGAAAAAACTGTTTTTT	CASSILSGAEKKLFF
-	TRBV19	-	TRBJ1-4	TGTGCCAGTACCAAGGACAGAGAAAAACTGTTTTTT	CASTKDREKLFF
-	TRBV28	-	TRBJ1-4	TGTGCCAGCAGTTTACAGGGCAAGGGTGAAAAACTGTTTTTT	CASSLQGKGEKLFF
TRBD2	TRBV15	-	TRBJ2-1	TGTGCCACCAGCAGAACGACTAGCGGGGGGGCAAATGAGCAGTTCTTC	CATSRTTSGGANEQFF
-	TRBV11-3	few	TRBJ1-1	TGTGCCAGCAGCGCTAAATCGGCATGGGCCACTGAAGCTTTCTTT	CASSAKSAWATEAFF
-	TRBV29-1	-	TRBJ1-1	TGCAGCGTTGAAAGGGAGGAGAACACTGAAGCTTTCTTT	CSVEREENTEAFF
TRBD2	TRBV25-1	-	TRBJ2-5	TGTGCCAGCAGTGAAAGCGGGAGCGGGGGAGAGACCCAGTACTTC	CASSESGSGGETQYF
-	TRBV7-6	-	TRBJ2-7	TGTGCCAGCAGCTTTAGTGGCAGTAACTACGAGCAGTACTTC	CASSFSGSNYEQYF
-	TRBV5-1	-	TRBJ2-1	TGCGCCAGCAGCTTGTGGGGGACTGGCTCCTACAATGAGCAGTTCTTC	CASSLWGTGSYNEQFF
-	TRBV7-5	-	TRBJ2-5	TGTGCCAGCAGCCCCGAGACTAGCGGGAAGAAGACCCAGTACTTC	CASSPETSGKKTQYF
TRBD2	TRBV10-1	-	TRBJ2-2	TGCGCCAGCAGTTCGGGACTACGGAGGACCGGTGACGGGGAGCTGTTTTTT	CASSSGLRRTGDGELFF
-	TRBV30	-	TRBJ2-7	TGTGCCTGGAGCGCCAGGGGTTACGAGCAGTACTTC	CAWSARGYEQYF
TRBD2	TRBV18	-	TRBJ2-1	TGTGCCAGCTCACCACCGAAAGCGGGGGGTCACAATGAGCAGTTCTTC	CASSPPKAGGHNEQFF
TRBD1	TRBV5-1	-	TRBJ1-1	TGCGCCAGCAGTTCAGGGACAGGCACTAACACTGAAGCTTTCTTT	CASSSGTGTNTEAFF
TRBD1	TRBV7-4	-	TRBJ2-7	TGTGCCAGCAGCTTAAGACAGGGGTACGAGCAGTACTTC	CASSLRQGYEQYF
TRBD1	TRBV11-3	-	TRBJ1-2	TGTGCCAGCAGCGTCCGACAGGGAGGAATGGATGGCTACACCTTC	CASSVRQGGMDGYTF
-	TRBV18	-	TRBJ2-6	TGTGCCAGCTCACCCCTTGGTGATGGGGCCAACGTCCTGACTTTC	CASSPLGDGANVLTF
-	TRBV1	-	TRBJ1-4	TGCGCCAGCAGCCATCAAGGAACAGGGTCTGGAGAAAAACTGTTTTTT	CASSHQGTGSGEKLFF
TRBD1	TRBV15	-	TRBJ1-1	TGTGCCACCAGAGTCCAAACAGGGGCGTCTGAAGCTTTCTTT	CATRVQTGASEAFF
-	TRBV30	-	TRBJ1-5	TGTGCCTGGAGTGTAGGCGGTAGGAGCAATCAGCCCCAGCATTTT	CAWSVGGRSNQPQHF
TRBD1	TRBV28	-	TRBJ2-2	TGTGCCAGCAGTTCACAGGGGGCCGCGAACACCGGGGAGCTGTTTTTT	CASSSQGAANTGELFF
-	TRBV7-7	-	TRBJ2-2	TGTGCCAGCAGGTCCCCGGGACAAGAATACACCGGGGAGCTGTTTTTT	CASRSPGQEYTGELFF
TRBD1	TRBV7-6	-	TRBJ2-1	TGTGCCAGCAGCTTGCAAATGGGACAGGGGGAATGGAGCTCCTACAATGAGCAGTTCTTC	CASSLQMGQGEWSSYNEQFF
-	TRBV10-1	-	TRBJ2-1	TGCGCCAGCAGTGAGGATCCTTTTTATGAGCAGTTCTTC	CASSEDPFYEQFF
-	TRBV18	once	TRBJ1-1	TGTGCCAGCTCAGTAGGAGGGGGGAGCGGTGGTGAAGCTTTCTTT	CASSVGGGSGGEAFF
TRBD1	TRBV6-8	-	TRBJ1-2	TGTGCCAGCAGAAGGGTTCTGGGACAGCCAGGTAGATATGGCTACACCTTC	CASRRVLGQPGRYGYTF
TRBD1	TRBV28	-	TRBJ1-5	TGTGCCAGCAGAGAGAGTCAGGGGGCCCAGCATTTT	CASRESQGAQHF
-	TRBV28	-	TRBJ2-3	TGTGCCAGCAGTGAGTCAGGGGGCACAGATACGCAGTATTTT	CASSESGGTDTQYF
TRBD2	TRBV5-1	-	TRBJ2-7	TGCGCCAGCACCCCGTCGGGACTAGCGGGAATATACGAGCAGTACTTC	CASTPSGLAGIYEQYF